The 28 T cell receptor beta chains below come from one sample, sequenced in a study of neurological immune-mediated disorders. Via MiXCR, TCRdb re-called the 5' RACE reads, giving one row per CDR3 protein. This table has under 70,000 distinct CDR3 sequences, 4% to 6% appearing once. Sequencing was done on a sample of PBMCs. The receptors here all came from a woman between 25 and 40 years old with multiple sclerosis.

This clonotype was seen ten or more times. One end of the junction fails to match germline, which may point to a read error. The CDR3 spells CASSLSAAPPLNF. CDR3 coding DNA: TGTGCCAGCAGCTTGTCGGCGGCTCCACCCCTCAACTTT. The rearrangement joins TRBV5-6 to TRBJ1-6; D gene uncertain. From germline, CDR1 is SGHDT and CDR2 YYEEEE. This CDR3 has 13 amino acids.

This clonotype was counted many times. This rearrangement joins TRBV12-3 or TRBV12-4 to TRBJ1-1; 11 bases align to TRBD1. The CDR3 extends over 16 amino acids. Unmatched junction bases numbered 8, after V lost 3 bases and J lost 5 bases. The CDR3 reads CASSFLDRGPVTEAFF. The DNA for the CDR3 is TGTGCCAGCAGTTTTTTGGACAGGGGGCCGGTGACTGAAGCTTTCTTT.

This clonotype has only one observation. Since a much larger clone is just one base distant, this may be a read error. This CDR3 is missing its conserved last phenylalanine or tryptophan, likely due to a read error. The chain recombines TRBV12-3 or TRBV12-4 with TRBJ2-7; D tentatively reads TRBD1 or TRBD2 (5 bases each). The V end was cut by 4 bases, the J end by 0 bases, with 7 bases between. The CDR3 extends over 13 amino acids. CDR3: CASSSGSSYEQYI. The CDR3 bases are TGTGCCAGCAGTTCAGGGAGCTCCTACGAGCAGTACATC.

This clonotype was picked up many times. CDR3 region: CASTPGGTGPFEQFF. The CDR3 DNA is TGTGCCAGCACCCCCGGGGGGACAGGGCCTTTCGAGCAGTTCTTC. V usage is TRBV7-9 and J usage is TRBJ2-1; 9 nucleotides match TRBD1. Losses at the gene ends were 7 bases for V and 10 bases for J; bases not matched to a gene: 14. Germline CDR1 SEHNR, CDR2 FQNEAQ (reference sequence). The CDR3 loop spans 15 amino acids.

This clonotype has a count of ten or more. In DNA, the CDR3 is TGTGCCAGCAGTGCCCCCTCGGGCGGAAACACCATATATTTT. Its translation is CASSAPSGGNTIYF. The rearrangement joins TRBV28 to TRBJ1-3; D is unresolved. In germline, CDR1 is MDHEN, CDR2 SYDVKM. The CDR3 extends over 14 amino acids. Between the trimmed V and J ends, which lost 5 bases and 4 bases, there was a span of 12 bases.

The CDR3 here is CSALRLAGSTDTQYF. The CDR3 DNA is TGCAGTGCTCTAAGACTAGCGGGGAGCACAGATACGCAGTATTTT. V is TRBV20-1 and J is TRBJ2-3; 11 bases are shared with TRBD2. V lost 5 bases, J lost 0 bases, and 4 bases stayed unmatched. CDR1 and CDR2 from the germline V gene are DFQATT and SNEGSKA (reference sequence). The CDR3 has 15 amino acids.

This clonotype was recorded many times. The genes are TRBV5-5 and TRBJ1-1, with 7 nucleotides matching TRBD1. V lost 3 bases, J lost 1 base, and 12 bases stayed unmatched. CDR1 is SGHKS, CDR2 YYEKEE, per germline (reference sequence). The CDR3 sequence is 17 residues long. Here the CDR3 reads CASSSNTGVVSNTEAFF. The CDR3 DNA is TGTGCCAGCAGCTCCAATACAGGGGTAGTTTCGAACACTGAAGCTTTCTTT. Filled out from reference TRBV5-5 and TRBJ1-1, the complete variable domain reads DAGVTQSPTHLIKTRGQQVTLRCSPISGHKSVSWYQQVLGQGPQFIFQYYEKEERGRGNFPDRFSARQFPNYSSELNVNALLLGDSALYLCASSSNTGVVSNTEAFFGQGTRLTVV.

There are many counts of this clonotype. The V call is TRBV27, the J call TRBJ1-2; 7 bases are a match to TRBD1. Trimming at V came to 5 bases and at J to 8 bases, leaving 2 bases not matched to a gene. This CDR3 is built from 11 residues. Germline V gives CDR1 MNHEY, CDR2 SMNVEV (reference sequence). The CDR3 region has the DNA TGTGCCAGCAGTCACAGGGGAGGCTACACCTTC. It codes for CASSHRGGYTF.

This clonotype was found many times. This chain links TRBV11-2 with TRBJ2-1; the D gene is possibly TRBD2 (5 bases). The CDR3 spans 14 residues. Per germline, CDR1 SGHAT and CDR2 FQNNGV. V lost 1 base and J lost 6, with 10 bases in between. CDR3 sequence reads: CASSLGRGSNEQFF. The DNA of the CDR3 is TGTGCCAGCAGCTTAGGTCGGGGTTCCAATGAGCAGTTCTTC.

Regarding this clonotype: Germline is not matched at one junction end, which may reflect a read error. The V gene is TRBV7-9, the J gene TRBJ1-6; D call uncertain. Germline assignment: CDR1 SEHNR and CDR2 FQNEAQ (reference sequence). There are 13 residues in the CDR3. The CDR3 here is CASSPIADSPLNF. The CDR3 DNA is TGTGCCAGCAGTCCTATCGCGGATTCACCCCTCAACTTT.

The chain recombines TRBV10-3 with TRBJ1-1, with a possible D match to TRBD1 (6 bases). V gave up 5 bases and J gave up 5 bases, with 18 bases separating them. Germline V CDR1 and CDR2: ENHRY, SYGVKD. CDR3 size: 15 residues. CDR3 coding DNA: TGTGCCATCAGTCAGGGGCAGGGATTTTTTACTGAAGCTTTCTTT. It yields the protein CAISQGQGFFTEAFF.

This clonotype was seen ten or more times. Written as DNA, the CDR3 is TGTGCCAGCAGCTTGTCAGGGATTCTCTATGGCTACACCTTC. It yields the protein CASSLSGILYGYTF. The rearrangement links TRBV5-6 to TRBJ1-2; D may be TRBD1 (5 bases). Trimming left V 1 base short and J 4 bases short, with 11 bases between. The CDR3 length is 14 residues. Germline V lookup: CDR1 SGHDT, CDR2 YYEEEE.

This chain uses TRBV11-2 with TRBJ2-3, with D uncertain. The V and J ends lost 2 bases and 0 bases respectively, with 9 bases between them. Germline V gene data show CDR1 as SGHAT and CDR2 as FQNNGV. The CDR3 covers 15 residues. The CDR3 sequence: CASSLNAKSTDTQYF. CDR3 coding DNA: TGTGCCAGCAGCTTAAACGCCAAAAGCACAGATACGCAGTATTTT.

At least ten counts were recorded for this clonotype. The chain couples TRBV5-1 to TRBJ1-2; D gene ambiguous. Germline V gene sequence: CDR1 SGHRS, CDR2 YFSETQ. The CDR3 is 13 residues long. Trimming removed 0 bases from V and 6 bases from J, with 9 bases in between. In DNA, the CDR3 is TGCGCCAGCAGCTTGGCCGGGATCCATGGCTACACCTTC. Its protein is CASSLAGIHGYTF.

This clonotype occurred many times. The V gene is TRBV7-2, the J gene TRBJ1-1; no reliable D call. Trimming took 2 bases from V and 0 from J, leaving 10 bases between them. The CDR3 sequence is 15 residues long. Germline-derived CDR1 and CDR2 are SGHTA and FQGNSA. CDR3 residues: CASSLSGPMNTEAFF. The CDR3 region has the DNA TGTGCCAGCAGCTTAAGCGGACCCATGAACACTGAAGCTTTCTTT.

This clonotype was picked up many times. This chain uses TRBV20-1 with TRBJ1-5, with D possibly matching TRBD1 (5 bases). CDR3 size: 16 residues. V gave up 6 bases and J gave up 8 bases, with 26 bases separating them. CDR1 and CDR2 from the germline V gene are DFQATT and SNEGSKA (reference sequence). The CDR3 sequence is CSATSYGRGASEPQHF. For the CDR3, the DNA is TGCAGTGCCACCTCGTATGGGCGTGGGGCTTCGGAGCCCCAGCATTTT.

In its sample, this clonotype was seen many times. V gene TRBV10-3 combines with J gene TRBJ1-1, with a possible D match to TRBD1 (6 bases). The V end lost 3 bases, the J end lost 0 bases, and 8 bases lay between the germline ends. Germline V gene sequence: CDR1 ENHRY, CDR2 SYGVKD. There are 14 residues in the CDR3. The CDR3 region is CAISDAGVNTEAFF. The CDR3 coding sequence is TGTGCCATCAGTGATGCAGGGGTGAACACTGAAGCTTTCTTT.

V gene TRBV20-1 combines with J gene TRBJ2-3; D is undetermined. This CDR3 region has 12 residues. Trimming removed 3 bases from V and 2 bases from J, with 6 bases in between. Germline values: CDR1 DFQATT, CDR2 SNEGSKA (reference sequence). CDR3 sequence reads: CSARPDTDTQYF. The CDR3 DNA reads as TGCAGTGCTAGGCCGGACACAGATACGCAGTATTTT.

This clonotype was picked up many times. This chain connects TRBV6-5 to TRBJ2-1; D may be TRBD1 (5 bases). V lost 6 bases and J 8 bases, leaving 8 bases between the germline ends. This CDR3 region has 11 residues. Germline V gives CDR1 MNHEY, CDR2 SVGAGI. The CDR3 sequence: CASRQTDEQFF. The CDR3 DNA is TGTGCCAGCAGACAGACAGATGAGCAGTTCTTC.

There are many counts of this clonotype. The chain joins TRBV6-1 to TRBJ2-1; no firm D call. CDR3 length equals 15 residues. Germline CDR1 MNHNS, CDR2 SASEGT. V lost 8 bases, J lost 0 bases, and 14 bases lay in between. In DNA, the CDR3 is TGTGCCAGCGTTTGGTCGATGGGCTCCTACAATGAGCAGTTCTTC. Protein: CASVWSMGSYNEQFF.

The chain employs TRBV20-1 and TRBJ2-5; unclear D gene. CDR1 is DFQATT and CDR2 is SNEGSKA in the germline V gene (reference sequence). The CDR3 runs 13 residues. The ends were cut back, 3 bases at V and 3 bases at J, with 11 bases in the middle. The CDR3 here is CSARGSLEETQYF. CDR3 nucleotide sequence: TGCAGTGCTAGGGGGTCATTGGAAGAGACCCAGTACTTC.

This clonotype was picked up many times. This rearrangement joins TRBV20-1 to TRBJ2-1, with D unresolved. Trimming took 5 bases from V and 8 from J, leaving 7 bases between them. Germline CDR1 is DFQATT and CDR2 is SNEGSKA (reference sequence). The CDR3 loop spans 10 amino acids. CDR3 sequence: CSAQIYEQFF. The CDR3 coding sequence is TGCAGTGCTCAGATTTATGAGCAGTTCTTC.

This clonotype was observed many times. J is TRBJ2-7 and V is TRBV29-1; TRBD1 matches at 10 bases. Germline CDR1 and CDR2: SQVTM and ANQGSEA. V gave up 7 bases and J gave up 4 bases; unmatched junction bases: 4. The CDR3 is 12 residues long. The CDR3 nucleotides are TGCAGCGCCGGGACAGGGGAATACGAGCAGTACTTC. It specifies CSAGTGEYEQYF.

This clonotype was seen many times. The J gene is TRBJ2-3, the V gene TRBV20-1, with D uncertain. Trimming cost V 3 bases and J 5 bases, with 9 bases left between them. Germline V gene data show CDR1 as DFQATT and CDR2 as SNEGSKA (reference sequence). CDR3 length: 12 amino acids. CDR3 sequence: CSASDHKDTQYF. For the CDR3, the DNA is TGCAGTGCTAGCGACCACAAAGATACGCAGTATTTT.

This clonotype was observed many times. This chain uses TRBV20-1 with TRBJ1-5; D uncertain. The length of the CDR3 is 16 residues. The V end lost 1 base, the J end lost 0 bases, and 13 bases lay between the germline ends. The germline CDR1 and CDR2 sequences are DFQATT and SNEGSKA (reference sequence). The chain's CDR3 is CSARGGTYLSNQPQHF. The CDR3 region has the DNA TGCAGTGCTAGAGGCGGAACATACCTTAGCAATCAGCCCCAGCATTTT.

This chain connects TRBV7-6 to TRBJ1-1; 8 bases line up with TRBD1. The CDR3 runs to 15 residues. Per germline, CDR1 SGHVS and CDR2 FNYEAQ. V shed 0 bases, J shed 5 bases, and the junction held 5 bases outside the gene matches. DNA of the CDR3: TGTGCCAGCAGCTTAGCGAACAGGGGGAGGACTGAAGCTTTCTTT. Amino acid sequence: CASSLANRGRTEAFF.

Many counts were recorded for this clonotype. J is TRBJ2-3 and V is TRBV5-5; 11 positions agree with TRBD2. This CDR3 has 15 residues. Trimming at V came to 4 bases and at J to 4 bases, leaving 5 bases not matched to a gene. Germline V gene lookup returns CDR1 SGHKS and CDR2 YYEKEE (reference sequence). Here the CDR3 reads CASSPLAGGSDTQYF. The DNA for the CDR3 is TGTGCCAGCAGCCCCCTAGCGGGGGGTTCAGATACGCAGTATTTT.

Regarding this clonotype: A junction boundary mismatches the germline segment, possibly from a read error. The chain has TRBV4-1 and TRBJ1-5; D might be TRBD1 (5 bases). This CDR3 has 17 amino acids. Germline V gives CDR1 MGHRA, CDR2 YSYEKL. The CDR3 sequence is CASSQGVIGGSNQPQNF. In DNA, the CDR3 is TGCGCCAGCAGCCAGGGGGTAATTGGAGGTAGCAATCAGCCCCAGAATTTT.